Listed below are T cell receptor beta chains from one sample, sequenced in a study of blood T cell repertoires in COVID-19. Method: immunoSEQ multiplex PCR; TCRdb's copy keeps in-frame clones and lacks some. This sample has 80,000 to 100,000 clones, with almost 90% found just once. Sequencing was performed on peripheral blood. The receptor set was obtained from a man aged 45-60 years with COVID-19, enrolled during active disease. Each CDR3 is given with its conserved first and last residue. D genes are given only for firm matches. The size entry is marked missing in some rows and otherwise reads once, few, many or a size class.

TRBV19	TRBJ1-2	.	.	CASSIGQSNYGYTF	TGTGCCAGTAGTATCGGACAATCTAACTATGGCTACACCTTC
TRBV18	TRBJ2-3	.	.	CASSPIGGTDTQYF	TGTGCCAGCTCACCAATAGGAGGAACAGATACGCAGTATTTT
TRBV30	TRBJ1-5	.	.	CAWSVGNNQPQHF	TGTGCCTGGAGTGTCGGTAACAATCAGCCCCAGCATTTT
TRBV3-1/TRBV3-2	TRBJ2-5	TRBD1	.	CASSLTGVVTQYF	TGTGCCAGCAGCCTAACAGGGGTAGTGACCCAGTACTTC
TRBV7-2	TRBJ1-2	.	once	CASSLGRMGYTF	TGTGCCAGCAGCTTAGGGAGAATGGGCTACACCTTC
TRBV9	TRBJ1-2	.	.	CASSIDLGQGHNYGYTF	TGTGCCAGCAGCATAGATCTGGGTCAGGGGCATAACTATGGCTACACCTTC
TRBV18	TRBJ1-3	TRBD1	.	CASSPAPLGQGVLGNTIYF	TGTGCCAGCTCACCGGCCCCACTCGGACAGGGGGTGCTTGGAAACACCATATATTTT
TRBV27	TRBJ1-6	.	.	CASSIQDSEALHF	TGTGCCAGCAGTATCCAAGACAGCGAGGCACTCCACTTT
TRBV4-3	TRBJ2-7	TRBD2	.	CASSLRTSGGYEQYF	TGCGCCAGCAGCCTCCGGACTAGCGGGGGATACGAGCAGTACTTC
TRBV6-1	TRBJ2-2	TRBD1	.	CASSEWDRGQSGELFF	TGTGCCAGCAGTGAGTGGGACAGGGGGCAATCCGGGGAGCTGTTTTTT
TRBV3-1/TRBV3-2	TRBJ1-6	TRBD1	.	CASSPLRGNSPLHF	TGTGCCAGCAGCCCCCTCAGGGGGAATTCACCCCTCCACTTT
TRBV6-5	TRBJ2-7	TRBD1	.	CASRTGTGVYEQYF	TGTGCCAGCAGAACCGGGACAGGGGTCTACGAGCAGTACTTC
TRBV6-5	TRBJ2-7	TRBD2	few	CASSSTSGGAYEQYF	TGTGCCAGCAGTTCGACTAGCGGGGGGGCCTACGAGCAGTACTTC
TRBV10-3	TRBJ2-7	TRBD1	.	CAISASGDRGVYEQYF	TGTGCCATCAGTGCTTCAGGGGACAGGGGGGTATACGAGCAGTACTTC
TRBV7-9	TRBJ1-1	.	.	CASRPTGRNTEAFF	TGTGCCAGCAGGCCGACGGGGAGGAACACTGAAGCTTTCTTT
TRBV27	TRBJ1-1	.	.	CATRQWADTEAFF	TGTGCCACCCGACAGTGGGCGGACACTGAAGCTTTCTTT
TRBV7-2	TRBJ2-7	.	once	CASSLTTGSYEQYF	TGTGCCAGCAGCTTGACGACAGGCTCCTACGAGCAGTACTTC
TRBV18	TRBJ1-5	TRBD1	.	CASSLGQVNQPQHF	TGTGCCAGCTCACTGGGACAGGTCAATCAGCCCCAGCATTTT
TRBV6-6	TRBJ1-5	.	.	CASTLIRGSNQPQHF	TGTGCCAGCACCCTTATCAGGGGTAGCAATCAGCCCCAGCATTTT
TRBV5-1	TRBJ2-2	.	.	CASSPTSENTGELFF	TGCGCCAGCAGCCCGACTAGTGAGAACACCGGGGAGCTGTTTTTT
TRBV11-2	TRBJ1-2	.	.	CASSPDGQYGYTF	TGTGCCAGCAGCCCCGACGGACAATATGGCTACACCTTC
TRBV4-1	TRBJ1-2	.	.	CASSQDYSYGYTF	TGCGCCAGCAGCCAAGATTACAGCTATGGCTACACCTTC
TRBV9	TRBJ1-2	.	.	CASSVATLGARGYTF	TGTGCCAGCAGCGTAGCTACCTTGGGGGCGCGTGGCTACACCTTC
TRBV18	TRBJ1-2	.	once	CASSLSRGHQEGGYTF	TGTGCCAGCTCGCTTTCACGGGGACATCAAGAGGGTGGCTACACCTTC
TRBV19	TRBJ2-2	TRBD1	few	CASSNRGATGELFF	TGTGCCAGTAGTAACAGGGGAGCCACCGGGGAGCTGTTTTTT
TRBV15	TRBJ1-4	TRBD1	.	CATSRGTGGAKLFF	TGTGCCACCAGCAGAGGGACAGGGGGGGCAAAACTGTTTTTT
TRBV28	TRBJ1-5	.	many	CASSSPGLGQPQHF	TGTGCCAGCAGTTCACCGGGGTTGGGTCAGCCCCAGCATTTT
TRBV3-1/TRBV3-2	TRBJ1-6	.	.	CASSNRGMGNSPLHF	TGTGCCAGCAGCAACCGGGGTATGGGTAATTCACCCCTCCACTTT
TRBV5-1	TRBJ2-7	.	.	CASSLGPQGTGEQYF	TGCGCCAGCAGCTTGGGGCCCCAGGGGACCGGCGAGCAGTACTTC
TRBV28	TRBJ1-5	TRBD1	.	CASSGTGNQPQHF	TGTGCCAGCAGTGGGACAGGGAATCAGCCCCAGCATTTT
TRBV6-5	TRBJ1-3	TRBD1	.	CASHDRAGNTIYF	TGTGCCAGTCACGACAGGGCTGGAAACACCATATATTTT
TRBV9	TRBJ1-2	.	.	CASSAYGQQGGYTF	TGTGCCAGCAGCGCCTACGGACAGCAGGGCGGCTACACCTTC
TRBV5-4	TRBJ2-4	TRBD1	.	CASSTGQGLNIQYF	TGTGCCAGCAGCACCGGACAGGGGTTGAACATTCAGTACTTC
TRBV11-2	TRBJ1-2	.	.	CASSLGGGRGRANYGYTF	TGTGCCAGCAGCTTAGGAGGTGGAAGGGGCCGAGCTAACTATGGCTACACCTTC
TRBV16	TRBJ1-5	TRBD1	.	CASSLDRGNQPQHF	TGTGCCAGCAGCCTTGACAGGGGAAATCAGCCCCAGCATTTT
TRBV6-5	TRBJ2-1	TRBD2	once	CASTPMTSAEQFF	TGTGCCAGCACTCCCATGACTAGCGCTGAGCAGTTCTTC
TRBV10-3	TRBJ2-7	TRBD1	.	CAIRRDRGSYEQYF	TGTGCCATCCGGAGGGACAGGGGCTCCTACGAGCAGTACTTC
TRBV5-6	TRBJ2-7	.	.	CASSLSATVVYEQYF	TGTGCCAGCAGCCTTTCCGCGACAGTGGTCTACGAGCAGTACTTC
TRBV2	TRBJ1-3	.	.	CASSPLPGRISGNTIYF	TGTGCCAGCAGTCCTCTGCCGGGTAGGATCTCTGGAAACACCATATATTTT
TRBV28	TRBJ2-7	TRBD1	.	CASSPTGQGWIEQYF	TGTGCCAGCAGTCCAACCGGACAGGGTTGGATCGAGCAGTACTTC
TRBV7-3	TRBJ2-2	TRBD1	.	CASSLGPLQGAAGELFF	TGTGCCAGCAGCTTAGGCCCCCTACAGGGGGCGGCCGGGGAGCTGTTTTTT
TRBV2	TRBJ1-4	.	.	CASRGPRQANEKLFF	TGTGCCAGCAGAGGGCCCCGACAGGCTAATGAAAAACTGTTTTTT
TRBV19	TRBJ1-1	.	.	CASSIEGARDTEAFF	TGTGCCAGTAGTATAGAGGGGGCGCGGGACACTGAAGCTTTCTTT
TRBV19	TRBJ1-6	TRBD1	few	CASTPSGGSNSPLHF	TGTGCCAGTACCCCCTCAGGGGGGAGTAATTCACCCCTCCACTTT
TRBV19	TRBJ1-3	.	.	CASSIEGSASGNTIYF	TGTGCCAGTAGTATCGAGGGCAGCGCCTCTGGAAACACCATATATTTT
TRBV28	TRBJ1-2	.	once	CASSLRQNYGYTF	TGTGCCAGCAGTTTACGACAGAACTATGGCTACACCTTC
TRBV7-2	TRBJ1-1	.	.	CASSSQGLANTEAFF	TGTGCCAGCAGCTCACAGGGATTGGCGAACACTGAAGCTTTCTTT
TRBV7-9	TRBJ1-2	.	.	CASSSVPYGYTF	TGTGCCAGCAGCTCTGTCCCTTATGGCTACACCTTC
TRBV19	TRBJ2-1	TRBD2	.	CASSLAGDLYNEQFF	TGTGCCAGTAGTCTAGCGGGGGACCTCTACAATGAGCAGTTCTTC
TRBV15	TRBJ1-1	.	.	CATSRDPVNTEAFF	TGTGCCACCAGCAGAGATCCTGTAAACACTGAAGCTTTCTTT
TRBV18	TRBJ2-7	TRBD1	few	CASSPGTGGSYEQYF	TGTGCCAGCTCTCCCGGGACAGGGGGCTCGTACGAGCAGTACTTC
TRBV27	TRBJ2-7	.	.	CASSSGEVIDEQYF	TGTGCCAGCAGTTCGGGGGAGGTTATCGACGAGCAGTACTTC
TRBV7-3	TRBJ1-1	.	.	CASSLSGGRQQAEAFF	TGTGCCAGCAGCTTATCGGGGGGGCGGCAGCAGGCTGAAGCTTTCTTT
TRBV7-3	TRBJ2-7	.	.	CASSLRQGHEQYF	TGTGCCAGCAGCTTGAGGCAGGGCCACGAGCAGTACTTC
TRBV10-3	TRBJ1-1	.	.	CAISESIRDTEAFF	TGTGCCATCAGTGAGTCGATTCGGGACACTGAAGCTTTCTTT